Listed here are 12 T cell receptor beta chains from one sample, sequenced in a study of cytomegalovirus exposure and HLA in healthy donors. With 60 Vbeta and 13 Jbeta primers, the PCR was carried out. Assay: immunoSEQ multiplex PCR; the TCRdb copy retains only in-frame clones and omits some. This table holds about 200,000 clones, about four fifths found once. Input material: PBMCs. All receptors come from a male donor in good health and CMV-seropositive.

This clone appeared a few times. The J gene is TRBJ1-1, the V gene TRBV7-9; 7 bases match TRBD1. Germline V gives CDR1 SEHNR, CDR2 FQNEAQ (reference sequence). V shed 4 bases and J 10 bases; nucleotides not matched to a gene: 6. The CDR3 is made up of 12 amino acids. CDR3 sequence reads: CASSSDRAGAFF. CDR3 sequence (DNA): TGTGCCAGCAGCTCAGACAGGGCCGGAGCTTTCTTT.

The rearrangement uses TRBV7-9 and TRBJ2-7, with TRBD2 matching over 13 bases. CDR1 is SEHNR and CDR2 is FQNEAQ in the germline V gene (reference sequence). The CDR3 consists of 16 residues. Losses at the gene ends were 4 bases for V and 6 bases for J; bases not matched to a gene: 9. The DNA of the CDR3 is TGTGCCAGCAGCTCACTACTAGCGGGGGGGCCTAGCGAGCAGTACTTC. It codes for CASSSLLAGGPSEQYF. The full variable domain, completed using reference TRBV7-9 and TRBJ2-7, is DTGVSQNPRHKITKRGQNVTFRCDPISEHNRLYWYRQTLGQGPEFLTYFQNEAQLEKSRLLSDRFSAERPKGSFSTLEIQRTEQGDSAMYLCASSSLLAGGPSEQYFGPGTRLTVT.

This clone has only a few counts. The chain combines TRBV19 with TRBJ1-6; TRBD1 agrees at 7 bases. The CDR3 consists of 15 residues. Germline values: CDR1 LNHDA, CDR2 SQIVND (reference sequence). Trimming at V came to 7 bases and at J to 4 bases, leaving 7 bases not matched to a gene. The CDR3 reads CASNSDRAYNSPLHF. The CDR3 nucleotides are TGTGCCAGTAACTCAGACAGGGCGTATAATTCACCCCTCCACTTT.

This clone showed up just a few times. The chain links TRBV15 to TRBJ1-6; D gene ambiguous. The CDR3 extends over 13 amino acids. V shed 0 bases and J shed 6 bases, with 3 bases lying between them. Germline V lookup: CDR1 LNHNV, CDR2 YYDKDF (reference sequence). CDR3 protein: CATSRDSNSPLHF. As DNA, the CDR3 is TGTGCCACCAGCAGAGACAGTAATTCACCCCTCCACTTT.

V is TRBV6-5 and J is TRBJ1-2; D may be TRBD1 (5 bases). This CDR3 is 15 amino acids long. Germline CDR1 is MNHEY and CDR2 is SVGAGI. The V end was cut by 4 bases, the J end by 8 bases, with 20 bases between. CDR3 sequence: CASSLARDPKPGYTF. The CDR3 nucleotides are TGTGCCAGCAGTTTAGCGCGGGACCCTAAACCAGGCTACACCTTC.

V usage is TRBV7-2 and J usage is TRBJ2-1; possible D gene TRBD2, 7 bases. The CDR3 is 18 residues long. V lost 10 bases and J lost 0, with 25 bases in between. Per germline, CDR1 SGHTA and CDR2 FQGNSA. The CDR3 coding sequence is TGTGCCACGAAAGGGGGGACTACCGCCTCGAGCTCCTACAATGAGCAGTTCTTC. Residues: CATKGGTTASSSYNEQFF.

The chain has TRBV9 and TRBJ2-3; 8 bases are a match to TRBD1. The CDR3 consists of 16 residues. CDR1 is SGDLS and CDR2 is YYNGEE in the germline V gene. The J segment lost 2 bases and the V segment lost 2 bases, leaving 7 bases of the junction unmatched. CDR3 sequence reads: CASSVRGQGATDTQYF. CDR3 bases: TGTGCCAGCAGCGTCAGGGGGCAGGGGGCCACAGATACGCAGTATTTT. The complete variable domain, with remaining parts taken from reference TRBV9 and TRBJ2-3, reads DSGVTQTPKHLITATGQRVTLRCSPRSGDLSVYWYQQSLDQGLQFLIQYYNGEERAKGNILERFSAQQFPDLHSELNLSSLELGDSALYFCASSVRGQGATDTQYFGPGTRLTVL.

The V gene is TRBV9, the J gene TRBJ2-5; 8 bases align to TRBD2. The CDR3 sequence is 15 residues long. CDR1 is SGDLS, CDR2 YYNGEE, per germline. Unmatched junction bases numbered 5, after V lost 0 bases and J lost 4 bases. CDR3 loop: CASSVGNSGTETQYF. The CDR3 DNA sequence: TGTGCCAGCAGCGTAGGAAATAGCGGGACAGAGACCCAGTACTTC.

In regard to this clone: The sample has other DNA sequences that encode this CDR3 too. The V call is TRBV5-1, the J call TRBJ1-5; perhaps TRBD1 as D (5 bases). In germline, CDR1 is SGHRS, CDR2 YFSETQ. V lost 0 bases, J lost 7 bases, and 11 bases lay in between. The CDR3 runs to 14 residues. The CDR3 bases are TGCGCCAGCAGCTTGGATCGGGGGAACCAGCCCCAGCATTTT. Amino acid sequence: CASSLDRGNQPQHF.

This rearrangement joins TRBV7-6 to TRBJ2-1; TRBD2 agrees at 15 bases. Germline lookup yields CDR1 SGHVS and CDR2 FNYEAQ. V dropped 5 bases and J dropped 9; count of bases not matched to a gene: 8. CDR3 length: 16 residues. CDR3 amino acids: CASSIPGLAGGGEQFF. CDR3 in DNA: TGTGCCAGCAGCATTCCGGGACTAGCGGGAGGTGGTGAGCAGTTCTTC. The variable domain in full, with the rest retrieved from reference TRBV7-6 and TRBJ2-1, is GAGVSQSPRYKVTKRGQDVALRCDPISGHVSLYWYRQALGQGPEFLTYFNYEAQQDKSGLPNDRFSAERPEGSISTLTIQRTEQRDSAMYRCASSIPGLAGGGEQFFGPGTRLTVL.

The rearrangement uses TRBV19 and TRBJ1-1; the D gene is possibly TRBD1 (5 bases). The CDR3 sequence is 16 residues long. V was clipped by 7 bases and J by 1 base, with 19 bases between them. CDR1 and CDR2 (germline): LNHDA, SQIVND (reference sequence). The CDR3 DNA reads as TGTGCCAGTAATCCCCTTTCGGGGGAAAGGAACACTGAAGCTTTCTTT. It specifies CASNPLSGERNTEAFF.

This chain links TRBV4-2 with TRBJ1-1; D ambiguous. V lost 2 bases and J lost 2, with 9 bases in between. CDR1 and CDR2 from the germline V gene are LGHNA and YNFKEQ. This CDR3 spans 14 amino acids. The CDR3 DNA sequence: TGTGCCAGCAGCCAAAGCACTGGTAACACTGAAGCTTTCTTT. Its protein product is CASSQSTGNTEAFF.